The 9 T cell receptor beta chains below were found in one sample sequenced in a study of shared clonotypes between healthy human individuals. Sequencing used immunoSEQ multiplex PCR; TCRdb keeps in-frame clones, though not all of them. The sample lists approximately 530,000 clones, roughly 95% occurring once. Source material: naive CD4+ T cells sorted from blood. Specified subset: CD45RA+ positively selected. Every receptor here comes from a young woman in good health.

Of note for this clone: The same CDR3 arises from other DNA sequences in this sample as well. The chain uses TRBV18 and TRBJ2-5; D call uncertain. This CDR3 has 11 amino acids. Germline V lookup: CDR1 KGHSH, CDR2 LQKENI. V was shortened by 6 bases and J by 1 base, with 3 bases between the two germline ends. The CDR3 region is CASSFQETQYF. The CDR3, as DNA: TGTGCCAGCTCTTTCCAAGAGACCCAGTACTTC.

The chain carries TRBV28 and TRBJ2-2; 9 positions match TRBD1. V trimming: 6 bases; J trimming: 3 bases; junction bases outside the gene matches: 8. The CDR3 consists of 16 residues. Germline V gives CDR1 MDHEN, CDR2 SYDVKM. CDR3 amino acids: CASSQLGQGYTGELFF. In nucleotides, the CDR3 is TGTGCCAGCAGCCAACTGGGACAGGGCTACACCGGGGAGCTGTTTTTT.

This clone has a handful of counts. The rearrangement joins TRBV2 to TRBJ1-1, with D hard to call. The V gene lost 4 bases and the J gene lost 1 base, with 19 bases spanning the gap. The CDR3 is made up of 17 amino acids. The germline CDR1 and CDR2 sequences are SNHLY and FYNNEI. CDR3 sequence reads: CASSAIGPASANTEAFF. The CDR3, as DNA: TGTGCCAGCAGTGCAATTGGGCCTGCATCAGCGAACACTGAAGCTTTCTTT.

The CDR3 loop reads CASSLGGRQETQYF. The CDR3 DNA reads as TGTGCCAGTAGTCTTGGGGGGAGGCAAGAGACCCAGTACTTC. The chain uses TRBV19 and TRBJ2-5; TRBD2 might be the D (6 bases). The CDR3 runs 14 residues. The V gene lost 5 bases and the J gene lost 2 bases, with 12 bases spanning the gap. Germline CDR1 reads LNHDA; CDR2 reads SQIVND (reference sequence). Variable domain in full (rest from reference TRBV19 and TRBJ2-5): DGGITQSPKYLFRKEGQNVTLSCEQNLNHDAMYWYRQDPGQGLRLIYYSQIVNDFQKGDIAEGYSVSREKKESFPLTVTSAQKNPTAFYLCASSLGGRQETQYFGPGTRLLVL.

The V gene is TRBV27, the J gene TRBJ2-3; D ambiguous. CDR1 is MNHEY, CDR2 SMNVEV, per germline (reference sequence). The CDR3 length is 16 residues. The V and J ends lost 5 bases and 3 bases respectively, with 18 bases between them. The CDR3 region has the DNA TGTGCCAGCAGTGCGCGAGCAAGGTGGTCGACAGATACGCAGTATTTT. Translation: CASSARARWSTDTQYF.

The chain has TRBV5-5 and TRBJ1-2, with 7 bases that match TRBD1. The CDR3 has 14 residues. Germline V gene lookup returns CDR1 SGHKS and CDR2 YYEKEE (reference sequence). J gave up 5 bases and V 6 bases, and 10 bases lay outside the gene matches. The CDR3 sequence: CASTYDRVGYGYTF. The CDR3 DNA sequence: TGTGCCAGCACCTACGACAGGGTAGGTTATGGCTACACCTTC. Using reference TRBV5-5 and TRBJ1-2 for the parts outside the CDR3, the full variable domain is DAGVTQSPTHLIKTRGQQVTLRCSPISGHKSVSWYQQVLGQGPQFIFQYYEKEERGRGNFPDRFSARQFPNYSSELNVNALLLGDSALYLCASTYDRVGYGYTFGSGTRLTVV.

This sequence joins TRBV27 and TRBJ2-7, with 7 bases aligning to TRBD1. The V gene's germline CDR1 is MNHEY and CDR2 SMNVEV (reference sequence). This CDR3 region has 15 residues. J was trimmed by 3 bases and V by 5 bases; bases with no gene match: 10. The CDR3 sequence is CASSKNRDSIYEQYF. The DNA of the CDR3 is TGTGCCAGCAGTAAAAACCGGGACAGCATCTACGAGCAGTACTTC.

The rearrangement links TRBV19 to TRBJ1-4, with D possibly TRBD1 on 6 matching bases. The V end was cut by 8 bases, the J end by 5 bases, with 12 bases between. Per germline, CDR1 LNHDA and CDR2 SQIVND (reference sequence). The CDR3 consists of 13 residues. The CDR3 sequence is CASGGRANEKLFF. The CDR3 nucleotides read TGTGCCAGTGGGGGCAGGGCCAATGAAAAACTGTTTTTT. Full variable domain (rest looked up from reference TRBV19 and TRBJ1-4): DGGITQSPKYLFRKEGQNVTLSCEQNLNHDAMYWYRQDPGQGLRLIYYSQIVNDFQKGDIAEGYSVSREKKESFPLTVTSAQKNPTAFYLCASGGRANEKLFFGSGTQLSVL.

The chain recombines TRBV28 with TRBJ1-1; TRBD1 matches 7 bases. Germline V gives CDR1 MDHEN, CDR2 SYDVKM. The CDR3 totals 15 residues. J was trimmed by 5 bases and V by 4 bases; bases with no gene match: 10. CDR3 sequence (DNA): TGTGCCAGCAGTTCGCCGACAGGGAGCGGGACTGAAGCTTTCTTT. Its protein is CASSSPTGSGTEAFF. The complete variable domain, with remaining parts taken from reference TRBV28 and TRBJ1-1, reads DVKVTQSSRYLVKRTGEKVFLECVQDMDHENMFWYRQDPGLGLRLIYFSYDVKMKEKGDIPEGYSVSREKKERFSLILESASTNQTSMYLCASSSPTGSGTEAFFGQGTRLTVV.